The clone carrying this T cell receptor (beta chain) was seen repeatedly, ten times or more. The antigen is not known. MiXCR, run by TCRdb on the 5' RACE reads, gives a single entry per CDR3 protein. In the table there are 22,000 or so distinct CDR3 sequences, 3.5% to 5.5% of which are singletons. The sample comes from a study of spatial heterogeneity in lung cancer. Study conclusions and caveats: The appearance of ubiquitous expanded tumor TCRs in blood was greater at resection than follow-up.

Time point: sample taken at primary tumor resection. Whole RNA obtained from tumor, nontumor lung or frozen PBMC underwent sequencing without sorting. Germline loops: CDR1 MNHEY, CDR2 SVGEGT. CDR3 length equals 10 residues. Trimming cost V 6 bases and J 3 bases, with 2 bases left between them. This specimen consisted of PBMCs, obtained at surgery. This receptor was taken from a male donor with early-stage non-small cell lung cancer. This chain connects TRBV6-2 or TRBV6-3 to TRBJ1-1; D remains unclear. CDR3 protein: CASSDTEAFF. DNA for the CDR3: TGTGCCAGCAGCGACACTGAAGCTTTCTTT.